These T cell receptor beta chains were read from a single sample in a study of cytomegalovirus exposure and HLA in healthy donors. Method: immunoSEQ multiplex PCR; TCRdb's copy keeps in-frame clones and lacks some. This sample yields about 43,000 clones, of which over 55% are seen a single time; approximately 8.4% belongs to the top ten. The sequenced sample was PBMCs. The receptors were sampled from a human donor in good health. The CDR3 runs from the conserved cysteine through the conserved F or W. A D gene is named only where the DNA matches it firmly. Not every row has a clone size; where given, it reads once, few, many or a size class.

J gene	V gene	clone size	D gene	CDR3 protein	CDR3 DNA
TRBJ1-1	TRBV6-5	-	-	CASSSGYPDTEAFF	TGTGCCAGCAGTTCGGGTTACCCCGACACTGAAGCTTTCTTT
TRBJ1-2	TRBV7-9	-	TRBD1	CASSSGMDRRVHGYTF	TGTGCCAGCAGCTCGGGGATGGACAGGAGGGTTCATGGCTACACCTTC
TRBJ1-5	TRBV5-1	-	TRBD1	CASSPGQGDGQPQHF	TGCGCCAGCAGCCCGGGACAGGGAGATGGACAGCCCCAGCATTTT
TRBJ2-3	TRBV2	-	TRBD1	CASSIQGATDTQYF	TGTGCCAGCAGCATACAGGGGGCTACAGATACGCAGTATTTT
TRBJ1-3	TRBV7-2	-	-	CASSQGTGNTIYF	TGTGCCAGCAGCCAGGGAACTGGAAACACCATATATTTT
TRBJ2-7	TRBV5-1	-	-	CASSLIGGLFYEQYF	TGCGCCAGCAGCTTGATAGGGGGTCTCTTCTACGAGCAGTACTTC
TRBJ1-2	TRBV10-3	-	-	CAISEYGPNYGYTF	TGTGCCATCAGTGAGTACGGTCCTAACTATGGCTACACCTTC
TRBJ1-5	TRBV4-2	-	-	CASSQNLGGQPQHF	TGTGCCAGCAGCCAAAACTTGGGAGGGCAGCCCCAGCATTTT
TRBJ2-7	TRBV29-1	few	-	CSTTGDSSYEQYF	TGCAGCACGACGGGGGACAGCTCCTACGAGCAGTACTTC
TRBJ1-4	TRBV30	-	-	CAWSGDSNEKLFF	TGTGCCTGGAGCGGGGATTCTAATGAAAAACTGTTTTTT
TRBJ1-1	TRBV4-1	few	-	CASSQDRGARRLPEAFF	TGCGCCAGCAGCCAAGATCGGGGGGCTCGAAGATTACCTGAAGCTTTCTTT
TRBJ2-7	TRBV4-2	few	-	CASSQFDEQYF	TGTGCCAGCAGCCAATTCGACGAGCAGTACTTC
TRBJ1-6	TRBV28	-	-	CASSLLGNAYSGNSPLHF	TGTGCCAGCAGTTTATTGGGTAACGCCTACTCGGGAAATTCACCCCTCCACTTT
TRBJ2-7	TRBV5-6	-	-	CASSFSHRYRSEQYF	TGTGCCAGCAGCTTCTCCCACCGATACAGGAGCGAGCAGTACTTC
TRBJ2-7	TRBV6-5	few	-	CASSFTIPKLYEQYF	TGTGCCAGCAGTTTTACCATTCCCAAGCTATACGAGCAGTACTTC
TRBJ1-5	TRBV6-1	few	-	CASSEQQGTGQAHF	TGTGCCAGCAGTGAACAGCAGGGAACAGGTCAGGCGCATTTT
TRBJ1-2	TRBV5-6	-	-	CASSSGQIYGYTF	TGTGCCAGCAGCTCAGGACAGATCTATGGCTACACCTTC
TRBJ2-5	TRBV7-8	-	TRBD2	CASAGLAGQETQYF	TGTGCCAGCGCTGGACTAGCGGGCCAAGAGACCCAGTACTTC
TRBJ2-5	TRBV7-7	few	TRBD2	CASSLGLGGGETQYF	TGTGCTAGCAGCTTAGGTCTGGGCGGGGGAGAGACCCAGTACTTC
TRBJ1-1	TRBV5-1	-	-	CASSADRGGTEAFF	TGCGCCAGCAGCGCTGACCGGGGTGGCACTGAAGCTTTCTTT
TRBJ2-7	TRBV7-9	-	TRBD2	CASSLAGEARYEQYF	TGTGCCAGCAGCCTGGCGGGGGAGGCTCGCTACGAGCAGTACTTC
TRBJ2-1	TRBV7-2	once	TRBD1	CASSSDRGILNEQFF	TGTGCCAGCAGCTCGGACAGGGGTATTTTAAATGAGCAGTTCTTC
TRBJ2-1	TRBV12-1	-	-	CASSLISGEFGDEQFF	TGTGCCAGCAGCTTGATTAGCGGGGAATTTGGTGATGAGCAGTTCTTC
TRBJ2-7	TRBV4-1	-	-	CASSQGGGRQQYF	TGCGCCAGCAGCCAAGGGGGCGGCCGACAGCAGTACTTC
TRBJ1-5	TRBV18	once	-	CASSSGLSFGPQHF	TGTGCCAGCTCATCTGGACTGTCTTTTGGGCCCCAGCATTTT
TRBJ2-1	TRBV29-1	-	TRBD2	CSVSPGLAGDEQFF	TGCAGCGTCTCGCCGGGACTAGCGGGAGATGAGCAGTTCTTC
TRBJ1-2	TRBV7-9	-	TRBD1	CASSSTGDYGYTF	TGTGCCAGCAGCTCAACAGGGGACTATGGCTACACCTTC
TRBJ2-1	TRBV28	few	TRBD1	CASNEQGAYNEQFF	TGTGCCAGCAACGAACAGGGGGCCTACAATGAGCAGTTCTTC
TRBJ2-1	TRBV28	-	-	CASSSTNEQFF	TGTGCCAGCAGCTCTACCAATGAGCAGTTCTTC
TRBJ2-2	TRBV5-1	-	-	CASSSPQGSYTGELFF	TGCGCCAGCAGCTCGCCACAGGGATCCTACACCGGGGAGCTGTTTTTT
TRBJ1-5	TRBV19	-	-	CASRAGYQPQHF	TGTGCCAGTAGAGCAGGGTACCAGCCCCAGCATTTT
TRBJ2-7	TRBV6-5	-	TRBD1	CASSYSGQGGFEQYF	TGTGCCAGCAGTTACTCGGGACAGGGGGGGTTCGAGCAGTACTTC
TRBJ2-3	TRBV30	-	-	CAWNSRSTDTQYF	TGTGCCTGGAATAGTCGTAGCACAGATACGCAGTATTTT
TRBJ1-5	TRBV7-8	few	-	CASSLDGGGNQPQHF	TGTGCCAGCAGCTTAGACGGGGGAGGCAATCAGCCCCAGCATTTT
TRBJ1-3	TRBV29-1	few	TRBD1	CSVMPQGKTGNTIYF	TGCAGCGTCATGCCACAGGGGAAAACTGGAAACACCATATATTTT
TRBJ2-7	TRBV2	few	-	CASSRGYEQYF	TGTGCCAGCAGTAGGGGATACGAGCAGTACTTC